A single T cell receptor beta chain is shown here with its context. Its antigen target is currently unknown. Base qualities are not provided; no much larger clone lies one nucleotide away. The CDR3 regions of human TCRbeta chains were analyzed by immunosequencing. Concerning the study's data processing: TCRs in the repertoires were matched against a reference library of SARS-CoV-2-specific TCRs that had been generated with the MIRA antigen-specificity platform. Breadth was defined as the fraction of unique TCRs that were SARS-CoV-2-associated. Depth was defined as the fraction of total T cells that were SARS-CoV-2-associated. Using the MIRA data, every spike-specific TCR was mapped to the spike region that the TCR reacted to and assigned to either a CD4 or a CD8 class. Log10-transformed breadth and depth values were compared by one-way ANOVA with Sidak's multiple comparisons tests. TCRdb carries this immuneACCESS record with in-frame sequences only. Its versions omit some clonotypes, under half of them owing to an unresolved V gene in the studies checked, with the rest unexplained. From that table come the V and J calls and clone size; the DNA was used to work out D and trimming. Counted in this sample were about 75,000 clones; more than 70% of them appeared once. The ten largest clones represent more than 8.5% of the sample.

The data were obtained in a study of T cell responses to AZD1222 COVID-19 vaccine (dated by TCRdb to 2020 to 2023). With regard to the full study: A total of 233 trial participants underwent TCR sequencing, of whom some 210 received two doses of AZD1222 and about 25 received two doses of the MenACWY control vaccine. Trial participants were enrolled by age into subgroups of 18-55, 56-69 and 70-plus years, and around 140, 26 and 57 TCR-sequenced participants, respectively, were included in these subgroups.

This sample's time point label indicates: about 28 days (+/-7) after the second vaccine dose. The sample's treatment or condition label, decoded: meningococcal conjugate vaccine given as trial control. Vaccinee samples came from UK trials COV001 and COV002, including a single-blind randomized controlled phase 2/3 trial of AZD1222 (ChAdOx1 nCoV-19) in healthy adults. For TCRbeta chain sequencing, PBMC samples were collected from trial participants at day 0 and at day 28 after the second dose. Here is what the overall study found, with its caveats: After two AZD1222 doses, both the breadth and the depth of spike-specific TCRs were significantly higher than at day 0 and than in MenACWY recipients. The vaccine-associated CD4 TCRs covered the entire spike protein, and the dominant responses fell in regions 160-218 and 743-854. Most participants were white British and females outnumbered males, and the authors suggested that clonal diversity may have been underestimated. Only a handful of AZD1222 recipients were SARS-CoV-2 seropositive at baseline, limiting conclusions about previously exposed vaccinees. Because no day 14 peak-response samples were available, repertoires were characterized only after the peak T cell response. Epitopes outside the regions mutated in the B.1.351 and B.1.1.7 variants were reportedly recognized by nearly half of the unique spike-specific TCRs. In the small 56-69-year group, the increase in depth fell short of significance, most likely because of low power.

Relative to germline, V is 6 bases shorter and J is 8 bases shorter, with 16 bases between their ends. CDR1 MRHNA and CDR2 SNTAGT are derived from the germline V gene. Including cysteine and phenylalanine, the CDR3 has 14 amino acids. Only the CDR3 DNA stays, 42 bases, in frame from base 1. This chain is built from TRBV6-4 and TRBJ1-4; the D segment could be TRBD1, given 6 matching bases. The starting material was peripheral blood, obtained 28 days after the second dose of the MenACWY control vaccine. The clonotype was recovered from an adult who received the MenACWY meningococcal vaccine as a control. The nucleotides are TGTGCCAGCAGACCCCAAAGGGGACAAGAAAAACTGTTTTTT. It is translated as CASRPQRGQEKLFF.